This T cell receptor beta chain was recovered during a study of shared clonotypes between healthy human individuals. Generated by immunoSEQ multiplex PCR, the TCRdb table keeps only in-frame clones and is missing some. The table lists 490,000 or so clones, approximately 79% of them singletons, with approximately 12% in the top ten. CDR3 length: 14 residues. V trimming: 3 bases; J trimming: 5 bases; junction bases outside the gene matches: 6. CDR1 is SNHLY and CDR2 is FYNNEI in the germline V gene. Sequencing used PBMCs. The gene calls are TRBV2 and TRBJ2-5; 7 bases fit TRBD2. The source is a woman aged 40 to 50 in good health. Some clones in this sample may be carry-over from other donors' samples. CDR3 sequence: CASSDPSGGETQYF. CDR3 nucleotide sequence: TGTGCCAGCAGTGACCCTAGCGGCGGGGAGACCCAGTACTTC.